The clone carrying this T cell receptor (beta chain) was recorded once. Its antigen is undetermined. This record belongs to a study of cytomegalovirus exposure and HLA in healthy donors. Study as a whole: Of approximately 400 genotyped donors, approximately 80% clustered with self-reported Caucasian donors.

V trimming: 1 base; J trimming: 8 bases; junction bases outside the gene matches: 4. The CDR3 covers 14 residues. The germline CDR1 and CDR2 sequences are SGHAT and FQNNGV. The PCR contained 60 Vbeta and 13 Jbeta primers. Only in-frame clones appear in the TCRdb table, and some are missing; sequencing was by immunoSEQ multiplex PCR. The table shows 130,000 to 150,000 clones, with about 64% occurring only once. Notes on the study in general: Some TCR beta chains (around 160 of them) were listed as cytomegalovirus-associated. Within an earlier analysis, most TCR beta V segments proved productive either about 87% or about 30% of the time.

Donors showed nominal health when sampled, although they likely had unrecorded immune exposures. J is TRBJ2-1 and V is TRBV11-2; 8 bases map to TRBD2. This receptor was obtained from a man in his 60s in good health and CMV-seronegative. Sequencing was done on a sample of PBMCs. DNA of the CDR3: TGTGCCAGCAGCTTAGGGTTAGCGGGACATGAGCAGTTCTTC. Its protein is CASSLGLAGHEQFF.